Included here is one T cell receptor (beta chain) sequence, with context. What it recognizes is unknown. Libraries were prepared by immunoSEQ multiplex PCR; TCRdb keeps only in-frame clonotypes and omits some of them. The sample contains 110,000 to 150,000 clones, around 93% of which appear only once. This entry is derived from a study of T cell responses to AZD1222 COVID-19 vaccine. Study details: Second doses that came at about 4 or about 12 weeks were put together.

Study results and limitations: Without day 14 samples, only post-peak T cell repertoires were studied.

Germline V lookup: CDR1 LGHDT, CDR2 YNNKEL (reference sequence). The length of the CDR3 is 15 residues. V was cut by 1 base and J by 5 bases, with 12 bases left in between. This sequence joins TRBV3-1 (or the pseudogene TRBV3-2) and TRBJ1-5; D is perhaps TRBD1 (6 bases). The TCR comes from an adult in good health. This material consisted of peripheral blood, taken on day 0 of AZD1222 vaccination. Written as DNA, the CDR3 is TGTGCCAGCAGCCAAGGAAGAGGGGGGCATCAGCCCCAGCATTTT. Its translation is CASSQGRGGHQPQHF.